This TCR beta chain was documented in a study of technical replicates of blood from a few donors. V lost 8 bases, J lost 6 bases, and 8 bases lay in between. Germline V gene data show CDR1 as SGHTA and CDR2 as FQGTGA. This CDR3 region has 11 residues. TCRdb's table, derived via immunoSEQ multiplex PCR, lists solely in-frame clones and lacks some. This table has approximately 78,000 clones, roughly 92% appearing once. The specimen sequenced was T cells isolated from PBMCs. J is TRBJ2-1 and V is TRBV7-3; D call uncertain. The sequence was collected from a human donor in good health. The CDR3 region has the DNA TGTGCCAGCTCCTTTTCCAATGAGCAGTTCTTC. Translating gives CASSFSNEQFF. Variable domain in full (rest from reference TRBV7-3 and TRBJ2-1): GAGVSQTPSNKVTEKGKYVELRCDPISGHTALYWYRQSLGQGPEFLIYFQGTGAADDSGLPNDRFFAVRPEGSVSTLKIQRTERGDSAVYLCASSFSNEQFFGPGTRLTVL.